This is a list of T cell receptor beta chains from one sample in a study of shared clonotypes between healthy human individuals. Using immunoSEQ multiplex PCR, the repertoire was profiled, and TCRdb retains in-frame clones only, with some absent. This sample carries 660,000 or so clones, approximately 96% of them seen once, and the ten largest clones take roughly 0.12%. Material: naive CD8+ T cells sorted from blood. These receptors were taken from a woman in her twenties or thirties in good health. Both conserved end residues are part of each CDR3. A D gene is named only where the DNA matches it firmly. Not all rows give a size; the values are once, few, many and, for expanded clones, a class.

j_call clone_size d_call v_call cdr3_nt cdr3_aa
TRBJ2-7 few TRBD2 TRBV5-1 TGCGCCAGCAGCTTGGATAGCGGGAGATTCAACGAGCAGTACTTC CASSLDSGRFNEQYF
TRBJ1-4 once NA TRBV7-2 TGTGCCAGCAGCTTACAGAGTAATGAAAAACTGTTTTTT CASSLQSNEKLFF
TRBJ2-1 NA NA TRBV5-5 TGTGCCAGCAGCCTGGCCTGGGGAAATGAGCAGTTCTTC CASSLAWGNEQFF
TRBJ1-5 NA NA TRBV18 TGTGCCAGCTCACGGACAGAGAACAATCAGCCCCAGCATTTT CASSRTENNQPQHF
TRBJ2-7 NA NA TRBV10-3 TGTGCCATCAGTGAGTCGGGCATTTCCTACGAGCAGTACTTC CAISESGISYEQYF
TRBJ1-1 NA NA TRBV2 TGTGCCAGCAGTGAAGCAGTAGAAGCTTTCTTT CASSEAVEAFF
TRBJ2-3 NA NA TRBV10-1 TGCGCCAGCAAACACCGGGACTCCCTTAGCACAGATACGCAGTATTTT CASKHRDSLSTDTQYF
TRBJ2-3 NA NA TRBV27 TGTGCCAGCAGAACCAGCCCAAGGAGCACAGATACGCAGTATTTT CASRTSPRSTDTQYF
TRBJ2-7 NA NA TRBV7-2 TGTGCCAGCAGCGAAAACGGGGGAAGAACCTACGAGCAGTACTTC CASSENGGRTYEQYF
TRBJ1-2 NA NA TRBV6-6 TGTGCCAGCAGTTACTCGAATACAGCCAACTATGGCTACACCTTC CASSYSNTANYGYTF
TRBJ2-5 NA NA TRBV27 TGTGCCAGCAGTGTCACGGGCCGAGAGTGGAAGTACTTC CASSVTGREWKYF
TRBJ2-1 NA TRBD2 TRBV19 TGTGCCAGTTCCTGGGGGGGAGGGCCGGCCGAGCAGTTCTTC CASSWGGGPAEQFF
TRBJ1-2 NA NA TRBV7-8 TGTGCCAGCAGCTTAGGGGAGAGCTATGGCTACACCTTC CASSLGESYGYTF
TRBJ1-2 NA TRBD1 TRBV5-1 TGCGCCAGCAGCTTGGGGCGCGGACAGGGAGATGGCTACACCTTC CASSLGRGQGDGYTF
TRBJ2-4 NA NA TRBV4-1 TGCGCCAGCAGCCCCCGTTTAACAAACATTCAGTACTTC CASSPRLTNIQYF
TRBJ2-1 NA NA TRBV4-1 TGCGCCAGCAGCCCTAGGGATAATGAGCAGTTCTTC CASSPRDNEQFF
TRBJ2-3 NA TRBD1 TRBV5-6 TGTGCCAGCAGCTTACAGACAGGGTTGGCAGATACGCAGTATTTT CASSLQTGLADTQYF
TRBJ1-5 NA NA TRBV25-1 TGTGCCAGCAGTGAAGAGGCAGGGGATTTCACTCAGCCCCAGCATTTT CASSEEAGDFTQPQHF
TRBJ1-1 NA NA TRBV19 TGTGCCAGTAATCTTGGACAGTTTTGGACTGAAGCTTTCTTT CASNLGQFWTEAFF
TRBJ2-2 NA NA TRBV27 TGTGCCAGCAGTTTAAAGAACGGGGAGCTGTTTTTT CASSLKNGELFF
TRBJ2-3 NA TRBD2 TRBV13 TGTGCCAGCAGCCTCACTAGCGGGGCTAGGACAGATACGCAGTATTTT CASSLTSGARTDTQYF
TRBJ2-3 NA NA TRBV28 TGTGCCAGCAGTTTATCGGTAGGCGGGATCACAGATACGCAGTATTTT CASSLSVGGITDTQYF
TRBJ2-1 NA NA TRBV6-5 TGTGCCAGCAGTGGGGCAATCGACAATGAGCAGTTCTTC CASSGAIDNEQFF
TRBJ2-3 NA NA TRBV16 TGTGCCAGCAGCCACGGTGAGATATACGCAGATACGCAGTATTTT CASSHGEIYADTQYF
TRBJ2-7 NA NA TRBV27 TGTGCCAGCAGTTTTATATACGCGGGCTCAAGGGAGGACGAGCAGTACTTC CASSFIYAGSREDEQYF
TRBJ2-3 once NA TRBV10-2 TGCGCCAGCAGTGAGTCGCTCGAGATTTCAGATACGCAGTATTTT CASSESLEISDTQYF
TRBJ2-2 NA NA TRBV2 TGTGCCAGCTACTCGGAGGAAGAGAACACCGGGGAGCTGTTTTTT CASYSEEENTGELFF
TRBJ2-7 NA NA TRBV7-8 TGTGCCAGCAGCTTAGCGGGCTGGGGGCTTACCTACGAGCAGTACTTC CASSLAGWGLTYEQYF
TRBJ2-5 NA NA TRBV28 TGTGCCAGCAGTTCCGGGACACCGGGTGTGGAGACCCAGTACTTC CASSSGTPGVETQYF
TRBJ1-2 NA TRBD1 TRBV27 TGTGCCAGCAGCCGGACAGGGGCCTTCTATGGCTACACCTTC CASSRTGAFYGYTF
TRBJ1-2 NA TRBD1 TRBV30 TGTGCCTGGGGGACAGGGGTAAACTATGGCTACACCTTC CAWGTGVNYGYTF
TRBJ1-2 NA NA TRBV28 TGTGCCAGCAGTTTTCGCGGGGGCGGCTATGGCTACACCTTC CASSFRGGGYGYTF
TRBJ2-2 once TRBD2 TRBV4-1 TGCGCCAGCAGCCAAGAACAGCGGGAGGGCCTGGGCACCGGGGAGCTGTTTTTT CASSQEQREGLGTGELFF
TRBJ2-2 NA NA TRBV5-6 TGTGCCAGCAGCTCCACAGGATGGCTCATCAACACCGGGGAGCTGTTTTTT CASSSTGWLINTGELFF
TRBJ2-1 NA NA TRBV4-1 TGCGCCAGCAGCCATCGTAGCGGCAATGAGCAGTTCTTC CASSHRSGNEQFF
TRBJ2-3 NA TRBD2 TRBV28 TGTGCCAGCAGTTTATTCCTAGCGGGAGTTCCAGATACGCAGTATTTT CASSLFLAGVPDTQYF
TRBJ2-7 NA TRBD2 TRBV5-1 TGCGCCAGCAGCTTGCGGGGGACTAGCGGGAGCGGCTACGAGCAGTACTTC CASSLRGTSGSGYEQYF
TRBJ2-2 NA NA TRBV15 TGTGCCACCAGCAGAGCGCGGGATACCGGGGAGCTGTTTTTT CATSRARDTGELFF
TRBJ2-3 NA TRBD2 TRBV4-1 TGCGCCAGCAGTAAGACTAGCGGGTTGTCAGATACGCAGTATTTT CASSKTSGLSDTQYF
TRBJ1-5 NA TRBD1 TRBV7-3 TGTGCCAGCAGCTTATTTTGCTGGGGACAGTACAATCAGCCCCAGCATTTT CASSLFCWGQYNQPQHF
TRBJ1-5 once NA TRBV19 TGTGCCAGTTTACCGACGAGTGGTATCTTCCAGCCCCAGCATTTT CASLPTSGIFQPQHF
TRBJ2-7 NA TRBD1 TRBV28 TGTGCCAGCAGTTTTCGGACAGGGGGCGAGCAGTACTTC CASSFRTGGEQYF
TRBJ2-7 NA NA TRBV7-6 TGTGCCAGCAGCGGGAGCAGTTACGAGCAGTACTTC CASSGSSYEQYF
TRBJ2-1 NA TRBD2 TRBV27 TGTGCCAGCAGGACTAGCGGGAAAACTGATGAGTTCTTC CASRTSGKTDEFF
TRBJ2-3 NA NA TRBV13 TGTGCCAGCAGCTTTGGTACAGATACGCAGTATTTT CASSFGTDTQYF
TRBJ2-5 NA TRBD2 TRBV13 TGTGCCAGCAGCCCCCGGGTAGCGGGGTACCAAGAGACCCAGTACTTC CASSPRVAGYQETQYF
TRBJ2-3 NA NA TRBV6-6 TGTGCCAGCAGTTACTTACAGGTTGCAGATACGCAGTATTTT CASSYLQVADTQYF
TRBJ2-5 NA NA TRBV28 TGTGCCAGCAGTTTAGAGCCCGGACTGACAGTGGGGACCCAGTACTTC CASSLEPGLTVGTQYF
TRBJ1-2 NA NA TRBV4-1 TGCGCCAGCAGCCAAGGCATCCTGGAGGGCTACACCTTC CASSQGILEGYTF
TRBJ2-7 NA TRBD2 TRBV11-3 TGTGCCAGCAGTTTGACTAGCGGAAGCTCCTACGAGCAGTACTTC CASSLTSGSSYEQYF
TRBJ2-3 once TRBD1 TRBV7-9 TGTGCCAGCAGCTCGACCGGGACAGGGGAGACAGATACGCAGTATTTT CASSSTGTGETDTQYF
TRBJ1-2 NA NA TRBV11-2 TGTGCCAGCAGCTTAGGCCCGGGGGGGCCCAACTATGGCTACACCTTC CASSLGPGGPNYGYTF
TRBJ2-7 NA NA TRBV4-2 TGTGCCAGCAGCCAAGGGGGACGGCCTTACGAGCAGTACTTC CASSQGGRPYEQYF